Below are 14 T cell receptor beta chains sequenced from a single sample in a study of TIL therapy for anti-PD-1-resistant metastatic lung cancer. This was the immunoSEQ v3 assay. Sequencing was performed with immunoSEQ multiplex PCR; in TCRdb, only in-frame clones are kept and a portion is missing. The sample has tens of thousands of clones, around 87% seen once. Time point of the sample: pre-treatment sample, taken before nivolumab and TIL therapy. The source was blood, collected at baseline. The receptors shown here come from a person between 25 and 79 years old with non-small cell lung cancer.

CDR3 in amino acids: CASSPRAGSNEQFF. CDR3 bases: TGTGCCAGCAGCCCACGAGCCGGTAGTAATGAGCAGTTCTTC. The rearrangement links TRBV3-1 (or the pseudogene TRBV3-2) to TRBJ2-1; no clear D gene. This CDR3 has 14 residues. The germline V gene encodes CDR1 LGHDT and CDR2 YNNKEL (reference sequence). V was clipped by 4 bases and J by 7 bases, with 14 bases between them.

The chain combines TRBV29-1 with TRBJ2-1; D not resolved. This CDR3 contains 12 residues. CDR1 is SQVTM and CDR2 is ANQGSEA in the germline V gene. Trimming removed 5 bases at V and 5 bases at J, with 10 bases between. CDR3 nucleotide sequence: TGCAGCGTTCGGTACAGCCACAATGAGCAGTTCTTC. Protein: CSVRYSHNEQFF.

This chain links TRBV18 with TRBJ1-3; 8 bases match TRBD1. V shed 6 bases and J 5 bases; nucleotides not matched to a gene: 24. CDR1 and CDR2 (germline): KGHSH, LQKENI. This CDR3 region has 20 residues. The CDR3 loop reads CASSPASGISGGEERNTIYF. Here the CDR3 DNA reads TGTGCCAGCTCGCCAGCCTCAGGAATATCAGGGGGCGAAGAAAGAAACACCATATATTTT.

This rearrangement joins TRBV10-3 to TRBJ2-5; a possible D gene is TRBD2 (6 bases). V lost 5 bases and J lost 4, with 17 bases in between. The CDR3 is 15 amino acids. Looked up from germline, CDR1 is ENHRY and CDR2 is SYGVKD. This CDR3 is CAISTRGRSGETQYF. CDR3 sequence (DNA): TGTGCCATCAGTACCCGAGGGCGTAGCGGAGAGACCCAGTACTTC.

This rearrangement joins TRBV5-1 to TRBJ2-1; 11 bases are shared with TRBD2. The CDR3 spans 17 residues. The trim removed 0 bases at V and 6 bases at J, leaving 8 bases unmatched. Germline V CDR1 and CDR2: SGHRS, YFSETQ. CDR3 loop: CASSLDPTSGGFNEQFF. The DNA of the CDR3 is TGCGCCAGCAGCTTGGACCCTACTAGCGGGGGATTCAATGAGCAGTTCTTC.

This clone appeared once. The chain carries TRBV5-1 and TRBJ2-1; 9 bases map to TRBD1. The CDR3 consists of 14 residues. Germline values: CDR1 SGHRS, CDR2 YFSETQ. Trimming cost V 4 bases and J 7 bases; bases outside gene matches: 6. The CDR3: CASSTGGMANEQFF. The CDR3 nucleotides are TGCGCCAGCAGCACAGGGGGCATGGCGAATGAGCAGTTCTTC.

The V gene is TRBV7-9, the J gene TRBJ1-1, with TRBD1 identical over 8 bases. The CDR3 is 14 amino acids. After removal of 5 bases from V and 8 bases from J, the junction contained 10 bases not matched to a gene. CDR1 is SEHNR and CDR2 is FQNEAQ in the germline V gene (reference sequence). Here the CDR3 DNA reads TGTGCCAGCAGCGGAGGACAGGGTATCGGGGAAGCTTTCTTT. Translation: CASSGGQGIGEAFF.

The chain employs TRBV28 and TRBJ2-2; TRBD2 agrees at 9 bases. This CDR3 spans 16 amino acids. V shed 6 bases and J 1 base; nucleotides not matched to a gene: 6. The germline V gene has CDR1 MDHEN and CDR2 SYDVKM. CDR3 residues: CASSVISGRNTGELFF. CDR3 nucleotides: TGTGCCAGCAGCGTGATTAGCGGGAGGAACACCGGGGAGCTGTTTTTT.

The chain employs TRBV3-1 (or the pseudogene TRBV3-2) and TRBJ2-2; 9 nucleotides align to TRBD2. V dropped 1 base and J dropped 3; count of bases not matched to a gene: 0. CDR1 and CDR2 (germline): LGHDT, YNNKEL (reference sequence). This CDR3 is built from 15 residues. The CDR3: CASSQGLADTGELFF. The CDR3 DNA is TGTGCCAGCAGCCAAGGACTAGCGGACACCGGGGAGCTGTTTTTT.

The V and J genes are TRBV6-6 and TRBJ2-7, with D tentatively TRBD1 (6 bases). The germline V gene encodes CDR1 MNHNY and CDR2 SVGAGI (reference sequence). This CDR3 comprises 12 residues. The V end was cut by 8 bases, the J end by 3 bases, with 11 bases between. The CDR3 region is CASATGNYEQYF. As DNA, the CDR3 is TGTGCCAGCGCAACAGGGAACTACGAGCAGTACTTC.

The V gene is TRBV28, the J gene TRBJ2-5; D remains ambiguous. This CDR3 region has 15 residues. Per the germline V gene, CDR1 is MDHEN and CDR2 is SYDVKM. V was pared by 4 bases and J by 4 bases, with 16 bases between. CDR3 residues: CASSSTYRLGETQYF. The CDR3 nucleotides read TGTGCCAGCAGTTCGACCTATAGGCTTGGAGAGACCCAGTACTTC.

The chain employs TRBV30 and TRBJ1-4; D remains ambiguous. The CDR3 loop spans 14 amino acids. The germline V gene encodes CDR1 GTSNPN and CDR2 SVGIG (reference sequence). Trimming pared 0 bases from V and 5 bases from J, leaving 10 bases between. CDR3 loop: CAWSVLNGNEKLFF. The CDR3 DNA sequence: TGTGCCTGGAGTGTCCTGAATGGAAATGAAAAACTGTTTTTT.

The chain links TRBV7-9 to TRBJ1-2, with no clear D. The V end was cut by 5 bases, the J end by 7 bases, with 14 bases between. The CDR3 runs to 13 residues. Germline assignment: CDR1 SEHNR and CDR2 FQNEAQ (reference sequence). The CDR3 DNA is TGTGCCAGCAGCCCAAGCGCGGAGGGTGGCTACACCTTC. It codes for CASSPSAEGGYTF. Supplemented by reference TRBV7-9 and TRBJ1-2, the full variable domain reads DTGVSQNPRHKITKRGQNVTFRCDPISEHNRLYWYRQTLGQGPEFLTYFQNEAQLEKSRLLSDRFSAERPKGSFSTLEIQRTEQGDSAMYLCASSPSAEGGYTFGSGTRLTVV.

V gene TRBV27 combines with J gene TRBJ2-7; D is uncertain. The CDR3 loop spans 13 amino acids. V was shortened by 5 bases and J by 3 bases, with 11 bases between the two germline ends. In germline, CDR1 is MNHEY, CDR2 SMNVEV (reference sequence). Written as DNA, the CDR3 is TGTGCCAGCAGTGACGGCGGATACTACGAGCAGTACTTC. Protein sequence: CASSDGGYYEQYF.